The sequence of this TCR beta chain was determined in a study of cytomegalovirus exposure and HLA in healthy donors. Trimming took 4 bases from V and 2 from J; bases not matched to a gene: 8. Germline V gene lookup returns CDR1 SQVTM and CDR2 ANQGSEA. CDR3 length: 14 amino acids. PCR was performed using 60 Vbeta and 13 Jbeta primers. TCRdb's copy holds only in-frame clones and misses some; the assay was immunoSEQ multiplex PCR. This table has 150,000 to 200,000 clones, 70% to 80% appearing once. Material: PBMCs. The receptor was isolated from a man younger than 40 in good health and CMV-seronegative. The V gene is TRBV29-1, the J gene TRBJ2-7; 7 bases map to TRBD1. This chain's CDR3 is CSVVKGAYPYEQYF. The CDR3 DNA sequence: TGCAGCGTTGTTAAGGGGGCCTATCCCTACGAGCAGTACTTC.